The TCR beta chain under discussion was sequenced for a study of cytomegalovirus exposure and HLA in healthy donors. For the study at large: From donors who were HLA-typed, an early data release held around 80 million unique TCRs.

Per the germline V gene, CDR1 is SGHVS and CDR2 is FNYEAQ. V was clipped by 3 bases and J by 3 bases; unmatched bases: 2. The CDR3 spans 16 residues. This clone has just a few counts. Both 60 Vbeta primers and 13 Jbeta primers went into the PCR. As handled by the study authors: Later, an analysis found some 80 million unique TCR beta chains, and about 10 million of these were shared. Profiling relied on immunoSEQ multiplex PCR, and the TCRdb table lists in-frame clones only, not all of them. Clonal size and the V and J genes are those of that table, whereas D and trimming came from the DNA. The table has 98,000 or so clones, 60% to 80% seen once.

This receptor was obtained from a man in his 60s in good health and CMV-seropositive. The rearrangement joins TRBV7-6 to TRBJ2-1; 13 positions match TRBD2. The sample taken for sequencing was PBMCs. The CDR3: CASSFGLAGDYNEQFF. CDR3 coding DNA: TGTGCCAGCAGCTTCGGACTAGCGGGGGACTACAATGAGCAGTTCTTC.